One and the same sample provided the 20 T cell receptor beta chains below, sequenced in a study of technical replicates of blood from several donors. Only in-frame clones appear in the TCRdb table, and some are missing; sequencing was by immunoSEQ multiplex PCR. The profile shows about 82,000 clones, around 94% of them singletons. Material: T cells isolated from PBMCs. The origin of the receptors is a human donor in good health.

As regards this clone: A much larger clone is a single base away; this may be a read error. The chain has TRBV5-8 and TRBJ2-3; D may be TRBD2 (6 bases). Germline V gene data show CDR1 as SGHTS and CDR2 as YDEGEE. The CDR3 has 14 residues. Trimming left V 2 bases short and J 0 bases short, with 7 bases between. The CDR3 loop is CASSFSGSTDTQYF. The DNA of the CDR3 is TGTGCCAGCAGCTTCAGCGGGAGCACAGATACGCAGTATTTT.

This chain connects TRBV5-1 to TRBJ1-1; D gene unclear. The CDR3 sequence is 17 residues long. V dropped 0 bases and J dropped 3 bases, with 18 bases sitting between them. Germline assignment: CDR1 SGHRS and CDR2 YFSETQ. The CDR3 region is CASSLVAGPRTHTEAFF. As DNA, the CDR3 is TGCGCCAGCAGCTTGGTTGCAGGCCCACGAACTCACACTGAAGCTTTCTTT.

The V call is TRBV2, the J call TRBJ2-7; possibly TRBD1 for D (6 bases). Germline loops: CDR1 SNHLY, CDR2 FYNNEI. The CDR3 is 14 amino acids. The germline V and J ends were trimmed by 4 bases and 2 bases, with 12 bases remaining between them. The CDR3 DNA sequence: TGTGCCAGCAGTGGAGACAGGAGGACCTACGAGCAGTACTTC. Its protein product is CASSGDRRTYEQYF.

V is TRBV11-3 and J is TRBJ1-3; TRBD1 might be the D (5 bases). Germline assignment: CDR1 SGHNT and CDR2 YENEEA. CDR3 length equals 14 residues. V was clipped by 5 bases and J by 0 bases, with 8 bases between them. In nucleotides, the CDR3 is TGTGCCAGCAGCCAAGGGGACTCTGGAAACACCATATATTTT. This gives the protein CASSQGDSGNTIYF.

V is TRBV4-1 and J is TRBJ2-7, with TRBD2 matching 7 bases. Germline assignment: CDR1 MGHRA and CDR2 YSYEKL. The CDR3 contains 15 residues. J was trimmed by 1 base and V by 0 bases; bases with no gene match: 3. CDR3: CASSQDLRGSYEQYF. CDR3 nucleotides: TGCGCCAGCAGCCAAGATTTGCGGGGGTCCTACGAGCAGTACTTC.

V usage is TRBV27 and J usage is TRBJ2-1; 9 bases agree with TRBD1. The V gene end was trimmed by 3 bases and the J gene end by 6 bases; junction bases not matched to a gene: 3. The germline CDR1 and CDR2 sequences are MNHEY and SMNVEV (reference sequence). This CDR3 contains 14 residues. In nucleotides, the CDR3 is TGTGCCAGCAGTTTGGGGACAGGGATCAATGAGCAGTTCTTC. The encoded protein is CASSLGTGINEQFF.

The genes are TRBV30 and TRBJ1-2, with D possibly matching TRBD1 (5 bases). V was trimmed by 1 base and J by 3 bases, leaving 15 bases between them. Per the germline V gene, CDR1 is GTSNPN and CDR2 is SVGIG (reference sequence). The CDR3 contains 15 residues. The CDR3 sequence is CAWSGQRGRDYGYTF. CDR3 DNA: TGTGCCTGGAGTGGCCAGCGGGGCCGGGACTATGGCTACACCTTC.

The V and J genes are TRBV6-1 and TRBJ1-1; tentatively, D is TRBD1 (5 bases). The V and J ends lost 1 base and 2 bases respectively, with 14 bases between them. Germline assignment: CDR1 MNHNS and CDR2 SASEGT. The CDR3 is 16 residues long. The CDR3 sequence: CASSEGAGSVNTEAFF. The CDR3 nucleotides read TGTGCCAGCAGTGAAGGAGCAGGGTCGGTAAACACTGAAGCTTTCTTT.

The chain combines TRBV9 with TRBJ2-7, with 8 bases fitting TRBD2. The length of the CDR3 is 15 residues. Germline CDR1 and CDR2: SGDLS and YYNGEE. The V segment lost 0 bases and the J segment 5 bases; nucleotides outside the gene matches: 7. This chain's CDR3 is CASSVGAGGSHEQYF. The CDR3 coding sequence is TGTGCCAGCAGCGTAGGGGCGGGAGGATCCCACGAGCAGTACTTC.

This chain uses TRBV28 with TRBJ1-5, with TRBD1 matching over 7 bases. V was pared by 9 bases and J by 6 bases, with 5 bases of the junction left unmatched. CDR1 and CDR2 (germline): MDHEN, SYDVKM. The CDR3 spans 12 residues. The CDR3 DNA reads TGTGCCAGGACAGGGAAAGGTCAGCCCCAGCATTTT. Its translation is CARTGKGQPQHF.

The gene calls are TRBV6-1 and TRBJ2-7; 7 bases align to TRBD2. CDR3 length: 14 residues. Germline V gene lookup returns CDR1 MNHNS and CDR2 SASEGT. V shed 7 bases, J shed 4 bases, and the junction held 10 bases outside the gene matches. The CDR3 protein is CASTYSGKGYEQYF. In nucleotides, the CDR3 is TGTGCCAGCACGTACAGCGGGAAGGGGTACGAGCAGTACTTC.

The chain employs TRBV9 and TRBJ1-1, with D unclear. Germline values: CDR1 SGDLS, CDR2 YYNGEE. Deletions cut 3 bases from V and 10 bases from J, with 10 bases between. This CDR3 comprises 11 residues. CDR3 region: CASSGVGGAFF. In DNA, the CDR3 is TGTGCCAGCAGCGGGGTCGGAGGAGCTTTCTTT.

The CDR3 DNA reads as TGTGCCAGCAGCACAGACAGGTCCTACGAGCAGTACTTC. Residues: CASSTDRSYEQYF. The chain combines TRBV5-4 with TRBJ2-7; D is possibly TRBD1 (6 bases). V lost 4 bases and J 1 base, leaving 9 bases between the germline ends. The CDR3 is made up of 13 amino acids. Per the germline V gene, CDR1 is SGHNT and CDR2 is YYREEE (reference sequence). Together with reference TRBV5-4 and TRBJ2-7, the CDR3 gives the full variable domain: ETGVTQSPTHLIKTRGQQVTLRCSSQSGHNTVSWYQQALGQGPQFIFQYYREEENGRGNFPPRFSGLQFPNYSSELNVNALELDDSALYLCASSTDRSYEQYFGPGTRLTVT.

The chain has TRBV27 and TRBJ2-7; no clear D. Germline CDR1 reads MNHEY; CDR2 reads SMNVEV (reference sequence). V was cut by 5 bases and J by 3 bases, with 14 bases left in between. This CDR3 has 14 residues. The CDR3 sequence: CASSPGTGHYEQYF. The CDR3 coding sequence is TGTGCCAGCAGTCCTGGTACTGGTCACTACGAGCAGTACTTC.

The chain has TRBV11-2 and TRBJ2-7; 14 bases map to TRBD2. V was pared by 7 bases and J by 4 bases, with 6 bases of the junction left unmatched. CDR1 is SGHAT and CDR2 is FQNNGV in the germline V gene. The CDR3 is 15 residues long. CDR3 residues: CASKYGLAGGYEQYF. The CDR3 nucleotides are TGTGCCAGCAAATACGGACTAGCGGGAGGTTACGAGCAGTACTTC.

The chain joins TRBV29-1 to TRBJ1-4, with TRBD1 matching 9 bases. V gave up 7 bases and J gave up 7 bases; unmatched junction bases: 7. The CDR3 extends over 13 amino acids. Germline V gives CDR1 SQVTM, CDR2 ANQGSEA. CDR3 sequence: CSAGGQGGEKLFF. The DNA for the CDR3 is TGCAGCGCTGGGGGACAGGGTGGTGAAAAACTGTTTTTT.

A single count supports this clone. The chain joins TRBV2 to TRBJ2-3, with 11 bases that match TRBD2. Per the germline V gene, CDR1 is SNHLY and CDR2 is FYNNEI. The junction had 6 bases not matched to a gene; V was cut back by 5 bases and J by 2 bases. The CDR3 loop spans 16 amino acids. CDR3 coding DNA: TGTGCCAGCAGTCCGGGACTAGCGGAGTTCACAGATACGCAGTATTTT. It translates to CASSPGLAEFTDTQYF.

As to this clone: The junction shows a germline mismatch at one end, possibly a read error. The chain is built from TRBV7-6 and TRBJ2-1; 9 nucleotides line up with TRBD2. In germline, CDR1 is SGHVS, CDR2 FNYEAQ. The CDR3 extends over 13 amino acids. CDR3 nucleotide sequence: TGTGCCAGCAGTTTAGCGGGAGACGGTGAGCAGTTCTTC. Protein: CASSLAGDGEQFF.

This clone appeared a single time. The V and J genes are TRBV28 and TRBJ2-7, with D perhaps TRBD2 (5 bases). The V and J ends lost 7 bases and 3 bases respectively, with 13 bases between them. This CDR3 has 13 amino acids. The germline V gene has CDR1 MDHEN and CDR2 SYDVKM. The CDR3 DNA sequence: TGTGCCAGCACTCCGGGATCCTTCTACGAGCAGTACTTC. Translated, it gives CASTPGSFYEQYF.

This clone was counted a single time. The CDR3 sequence: CASSELSRGADTGELFF. CDR3 DNA sequence: TGTGCCAGCAGTGAATTAAGCAGGGGAGCGGACACCGGGGAGCTGTTTTTT. The rearrangement links TRBV2 to TRBJ2-2, with D perhaps TRBD1 (6 bases). Germline loops: CDR1 SNHLY, CDR2 FYNNEI. V was clipped by 2 bases and J by 3 bases, with 16 bases between them. The CDR3 totals 17 residues.